This paragraph reports one T cell receptor beta chain. The repertoire was sequenced with immunoSEQ multiplex PCR; TCRdb's copy has only in-frame clones and lacks some. Of over 300,000 clones listed, more than 70% were seen once; the top ten hold 1.2%. The data were taken from a study of blood T cell repertoires in COVID-19. In the study overall: Specimens from acute and convalescent COVID-19 originated in the United States, Italy and Spain. T cells, B-cell-depleted T cells, or PBMCs provided the cDNA or gDNA that served as material.

Germline V gene data show CDR1 as SGHRS and CDR2 as YFSETQ. This CDR3 comprises 15 residues. The trim removed 5 bases at V and 5 bases at J, leaving 8 bases unmatched. This sequence joins TRBV5-1 and TRBJ2-5; 11 bases fit TRBD2. The origin of this receptor is a woman aged 45-65 years with acute or convalescent COVID-19. Input material: peripheral blood. The CDR3 here is CASRLAGETRETQYF. As DNA, the CDR3 is TGCGCCAGCAGACTAGCGGGGGAGACGAGGGAGACCCAGTACTTC.